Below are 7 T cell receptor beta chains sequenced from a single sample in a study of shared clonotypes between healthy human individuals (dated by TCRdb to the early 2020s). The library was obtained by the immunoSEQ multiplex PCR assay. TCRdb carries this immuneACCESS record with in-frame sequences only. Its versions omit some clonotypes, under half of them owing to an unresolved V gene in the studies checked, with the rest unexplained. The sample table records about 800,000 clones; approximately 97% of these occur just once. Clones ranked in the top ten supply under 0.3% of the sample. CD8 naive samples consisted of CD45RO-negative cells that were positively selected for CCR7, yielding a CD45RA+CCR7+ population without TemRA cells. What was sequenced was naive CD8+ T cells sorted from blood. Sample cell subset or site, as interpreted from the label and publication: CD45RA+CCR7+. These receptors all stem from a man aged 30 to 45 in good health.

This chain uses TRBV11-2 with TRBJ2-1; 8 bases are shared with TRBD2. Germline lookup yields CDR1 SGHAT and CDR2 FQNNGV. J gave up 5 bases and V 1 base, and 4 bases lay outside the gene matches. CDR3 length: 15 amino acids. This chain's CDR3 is CASSLVPGGDNEQFF. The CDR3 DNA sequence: TGTGCCAGCAGCTTAGTTCCGGGGGGGGACAATGAGCAGTTCTTC.

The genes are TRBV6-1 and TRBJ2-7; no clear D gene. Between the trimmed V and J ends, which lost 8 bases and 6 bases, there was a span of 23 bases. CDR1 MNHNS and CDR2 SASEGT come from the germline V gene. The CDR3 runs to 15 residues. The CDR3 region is CASSGVRLGSAEQYF. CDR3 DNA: TGTGCCAGCTCCGGCGTGAGGTTAGGTTCAGCCGAGCAGTACTTC.

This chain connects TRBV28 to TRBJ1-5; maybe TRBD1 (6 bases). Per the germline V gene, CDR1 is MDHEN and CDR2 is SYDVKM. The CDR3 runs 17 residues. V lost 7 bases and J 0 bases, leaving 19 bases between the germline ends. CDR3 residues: CASTSLKQGSSNQPQHF. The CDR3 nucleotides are TGTGCCAGCACCTCTCTTAAACAGGGATCTAGCAATCAGCCCCAGCATTTT.

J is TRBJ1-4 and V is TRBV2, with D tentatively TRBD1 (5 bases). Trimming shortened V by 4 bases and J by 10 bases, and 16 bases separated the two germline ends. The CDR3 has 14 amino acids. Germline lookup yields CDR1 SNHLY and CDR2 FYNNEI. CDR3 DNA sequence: TGTGCCAGCAGTGGGGCCAGGGACCCGCGAAAACTGTTTTTT. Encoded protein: CASSGARDPRKLFF.

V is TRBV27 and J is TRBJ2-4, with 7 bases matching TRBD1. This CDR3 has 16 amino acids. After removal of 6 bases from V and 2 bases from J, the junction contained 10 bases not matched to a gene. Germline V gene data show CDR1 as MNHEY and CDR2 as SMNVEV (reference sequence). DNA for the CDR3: TGTGCCAGCAGCCCCTTGAGGGGGCTAACCAAAAACATTCAGTACTTC. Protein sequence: CASSPLRGLTKNIQYF.

CDR3 in DNA: TGTGCCAGCTCACCGGAAAAGCGGGGGGATGCTTTCTTT. Translated, it gives CASSPEKRGDAFF. The V and J genes are TRBV18 and TRBJ1-1; weak D call: TRBD1 (5 bases). The CDR3 contains 13 residues. Germline CDR1 reads KGHSH; CDR2 reads LQKENI. Between the trimmed V and J ends, which lost 3 bases and 11 bases, there was a span of 16 bases.

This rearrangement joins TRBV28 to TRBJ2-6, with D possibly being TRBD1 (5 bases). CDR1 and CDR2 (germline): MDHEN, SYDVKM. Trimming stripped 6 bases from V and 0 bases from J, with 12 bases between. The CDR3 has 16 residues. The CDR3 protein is CASSPYRTSGANVLTF. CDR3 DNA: TGTGCCAGCAGCCCCTACAGGACCTCTGGGGCCAACGTCCTGACTTTC.